The 12 T cell receptor beta chains presented below share a single source sample, sequenced in a study of a mutant IDH1 vaccine in newly diagnosed glioma. Documented time point: baseline, week 1 (first vaccination visit). Sample treatment: pre-vaccination baseline after standard-of-care therapy. TCRdb's table, derived via immunoSEQ multiplex PCR, lists solely in-frame clones and lacks some. The sample lists under 35,000 clones; 75% to 90% were seen once. Here the sequenced sample was PBMCs, taken from a glioma patient treated with radiotherapy, temozolomide or both. These TCRs come from a woman in her thirties or forties with glioma.

A single count supports this clone. The CDR3 DNA reads TGTGCCAGCAGCTCGGGACTAGCCGGCACAGATACGCAGTATTTT. It yields the protein CASSSGLAGTDTQYF. The V gene is TRBV5-4, the J gene TRBJ2-3, with 9 bases matching TRBD2. The CDR3 totals 15 residues. V was pared by 3 bases and J by 1 base, with 3 bases of the junction left unmatched. Looked up from germline, CDR1 is SGHNT and CDR2 is YYREEE (reference sequence).

This chain's CDR3 is CASSRSQRAGPEAFF. CDR3 bases: TGTGCCAGCTCCCGCAGCCAGAGGGCTGGGCCTGAAGCTTTCTTT. V gene TRBV18 combines with J gene TRBJ1-1; D gene unclear. The CDR3 loop spans 15 amino acids. Germline V gene lookup returns CDR1 KGHSH and CDR2 LQKENI. The V end lost 6 bases, the J end lost 6 bases, and 20 bases lay between the germline ends.

This chain joins TRBV6-5 and TRBJ1-2; perhaps TRBD1 as D (5 bases). The CDR3 extends over 13 amino acids. V lost 5 bases to trimming and J lost 6 bases, with 13 bases between them. Germline V CDR1 and CDR2: MNHEY, SVGAGI. This CDR3 reads CASSQGQLNGYTF. As DNA, the CDR3 is TGTGCCAGCAGTCAGGGCCAGTTAAATGGCTACACCTTC.

V is TRBV4-3 and J is TRBJ2-3; TRBD1 matches 7 bases. Per the germline V gene, CDR1 is LGHNA and CDR2 is YSLEER. The ends lost 2 bases at V and 2 bases at J; junction bases unmatched: 16. The CDR3 is made up of 19 amino acids. The DNA for the CDR3 is TGCGCCAGCAGCCAAAAAGTGATTCAGGGGGACCTTCTCACAGATACGCAGTATTTT. Its protein is CASSQKVIQGDLLTDTQYF.

V usage is TRBV4-1 and J usage is TRBJ1-2; D not certain. The CDR3 loop spans 15 amino acids. V lost 4 bases to trimming and J lost 1 base, with 13 bases between them. Germline V gene sequence: CDR1 MGHRA, CDR2 YSYEKL. The CDR3 DNA is TGCGCCAGCAGCCCTCTTGGTCCCTTTAACTATGGCTACACCTTC. Its translation is CASSPLGPFNYGYTF.

This rearrangement joins TRBV7-9 to TRBJ2-7; weak D call: TRBD1 (6 bases). The CDR3 runs 15 residues. V was shortened by 5 bases and J by 11 bases, with 25 bases between the two germline ends. Germline V lookup: CDR1 SEHNR, CDR2 FQNEAQ (reference sequence). DNA for the CDR3: TGTGCCAGCAGCCCCCGGACAGTGGGCGGTCATAAGGAGTACTTC. Translated: CASSPRTVGGHKEYF. The whole variable domain, remainder taken from reference TRBV7-9 and TRBJ2-7, is DTGVSQNPRHKITKRGQNVTFRCDPISEHNRLYWYRQTLGQGPEFLTYFQNEAQLEKSRLLSDRFSAERPKGSFSTLEIQRTEQGDSAMYLCASSPRTVGGHKEYFGPGTRLTVT.

The chain recombines TRBV7-2 with TRBJ1-1, with 7 nucleotides matching TRBD1. This CDR3 has 13 amino acids. From germline, CDR1 is SGHTA and CDR2 FQGNSA. V lost 3 bases to trimming and J lost 4 bases; unmatched junction nucleotides: 2. The CDR3 region has the DNA TGTGCCAGCAGCTTGGGGACAGCCACTGAAGCTTTCTTT. It encodes CASSLGTATEAFF.

The chain uses TRBV27 and TRBJ2-7; the D is unclear. The V gene's germline CDR1 is MNHEY and CDR2 SMNVEV (reference sequence). Trimming left V 9 bases short and J 4 bases short, with 16 bases between. This CDR3 is built from 13 residues. This CDR3 is CASVVGIPYEQYF. CDR3 sequence (DNA): TGTGCCAGTGTGGTGGGCATTCCGTACGAGCAGTACTTC.

The chain joins TRBV11-2 to TRBJ2-7, with 9 bases fitting TRBD2. The V gene's germline CDR1 is SGHAT and CDR2 FQNNGV. This CDR3 contains 18 residues. Germline trimming cut 4 bases from V and 0 bases from J; bases unmatched to any gene: 13. Here the CDR3 DNA reads TGTGCCAGCAGCTACTCAATAGCGGGGGCTGGAAGCTCCTACGAGCAGTACTTC. It yields the protein CASSYSIAGAGSSYEQYF.

J is TRBJ2-3 and V is TRBV27; D is perhaps TRBD1 (5 bases). Trimming stripped 8 bases from V and 4 bases from J, with 16 bases between. Germline CDR1 is MNHEY and CDR2 is SMNVEV (reference sequence). The CDR3 is 14 amino acids. The CDR3 DNA sequence: TGTGCCAGCTTCCCCTTTGGACACGCAGATACGCAGTATTTT. This encodes CASFPFGHADTQYF.

The table lists this clone with a count of one. The rearrangement links TRBV5-4 to TRBJ2-2, with a possible D match to TRBD2 (5 bases). This CDR3 has 15 residues. V was clipped by 4 bases and J by 0 bases, with 10 bases between them. The V gene's germline CDR1 is SGHNT and CDR2 YYREEE (reference sequence). CDR3 protein: CASSLRDTNTGELFF. The CDR3 DNA reads TGTGCCAGCAGCCTCCGGGATACGAACACCGGGGAGCTGTTTTTT.

V is TRBV5-1 and J is TRBJ1-5; TRBD1 is a possible D gene (6 bases). Between the trimmed V and J ends, which lost 4 bases and 3 bases, there was a span of 11 bases. CDR3 size: 14 residues. Germline V gene data show CDR1 as SGHRS and CDR2 as YFSETQ. DNA for the CDR3: TGCGCCAGCAGCACGGGGACAACCAATCAGCCCCAGCATTTT. It codes for CASSTGTTNQPQHF.